A selection of T cell receptor beta chains follows, all from one sample in a study of long-term antiretroviral therapy in people with HIV. Method: immunoSEQ multiplex PCR; TCRdb's copy keeps in-frame clones and lacks some. The table includes some 15,000 clones, 80% to 90% detected once. Sequencing used unsorted PBMCs, obtained 0.4 years after starting antiretroviral therapy. The source is a man in his thirties or forties with HIV. CDR3s include the opening cysteine and the closing phenylalanine or tryptophan. The D gene is left open where the match is weak. Some rows mark clone size as missing; the rest say once, few, many or name a class of expanded clone.

V: TRBV15
size: few
D: TRBD2
J: TRBJ2-7
DNA: TGTGCCACCAGCAGATCTGGACTAGAGGGGTACGAGCAGTACTTC
CDR3: CATSRSGLEGYEQYF

V: TRBV6-1
size: once
D: TRBD2
J: TRBJ2-5
DNA: TGTGCCAGCAGTGACCCAGGGAGGGTGGGAGAGACCCAGTACTTC
CDR3: CASSDPGRVGETQYF

V: TRBV4-2
size: .
D: .
J: TRBJ2-7
DNA: TGTGCCAGCAGCCAAGAGCTCGCCAGGACAAGGGTCGGGGGCGAGCAGTACTTC
CDR3: CASSQELARTRVGGEQYF

V: TRBV4-3
size: .
D: .
J: TRBJ2-5
DNA: TGCGCCAGCAGCCAAGATAGGTATATTGGGGGGACCCAGTACTTC
CDR3: CASSQDRYIGGTQYF

V: TRBV30
size: .
D: .
J: TRBJ1-1
DNA: TGTGCCACGGGGGTTCCGGCTGAAGCTTTCTTT
CDR3: CATGVPAEAFF

V: TRBV28
size: few
D: .
J: TRBJ1-5
DNA: TGTGCCAGCAGAGAGATTAGCAATCAGCCCCAGCATTTT
CDR3: CASREISNQPQHF

V: TRBV9
size: .
D: TRBD2
J: TRBJ2-2
DNA: TGTGCCAGCAGCGCCGGAGTTAGCGGGGTTCCCGGGGAGCTGTTTTTT
CDR3: CASSAGVSGVPGELFF

V: TRBV11-1
size: .
D: TRBD1
J: TRBJ2-7
DNA: TGTGCCAGCAGCTCAGGGACAGGCCTCTCCTACGAGCAGTACTTC
CDR3: CASSSGTGLSYEQYF

V: TRBV25-1
size: .
D: .
J: TRBJ2-7
DNA: TGTGCCAGCAGTGTCCAGGACGGCTACTACGAGCAGTACTTC
CDR3: CASSVQDGYYEQYF

V: TRBV7-9
size: .
D: .
J: TRBJ2-5
DNA: TGTGCCAGCAGCCCCCCTACTAGCATCCAAGAGACCCAGTACTTC
CDR3: CASSPPTSIQETQYF

V: TRBV21-1
size: few
D: .
J: TRBJ1-6
DNA: TGTGCCAGCAGCCTTTACGGACAGGGAGTTGTTTCCGGGCCGAATTCACCCCTCCACTTT
CDR3: CASSLYGQGVVSGPNSPLHF

V: TRBV7-6
size: few
D: TRBD2
J: TRBJ2-3
DNA: TGTGCCAGCAGCTCCCGGGGGGAAGGGACAGATACGCAGTATTTT
CDR3: CASSSRGEGTDTQYF

V: TRBV19
size: .
D: TRBD2
J: TRBJ2-7
DNA: TGTGCCAGTACCAAGGAGGGAGGGCGCGAGCAGTACTTC
CDR3: CASTKEGGREQYF

V: TRBV5-1
size: .
D: TRBD1
J: TRBJ1-1
DNA: TGCGCCAGCAGCTCCGGACAGGGAGAGATTGAAGCTTTCTTT
CDR3: CASSSGQGEIEAFF

V: TRBV4-3
size: once
D: .
J: TRBJ1-4
DNA: TGCGCCAGCAGCCAGAGGGAGGGACCCTACCCATCTAATGAAAAACTGTTTTTT
CDR3: CASSQREGPYPSNEKLFF

V: TRBV5-5
size: .
D: .
J: TRBJ2-7
DNA: TGTGCCAGCAGCTTCCCTAGCGTGACCTACGAGCAGTACTTC
CDR3: CASSFPSVTYEQYF

V: TRBV14
size: .
D: .
J: TRBJ2-1
DNA: TGTGCCAGCAGCCAACGCCGTTTACAGCTCTCCTACAATGAGCAGTTCTTC
CDR3: CASSQRRLQLSYNEQFF

V: TRBV27
size: .
D: TRBD2
J: TRBJ2-1
DNA: TGTGCCAGCAGTTTGCTAGCGGTAAACAATGAGCAGTTCTTC
CDR3: CASSLLAVNNEQFF

V: TRBV7-9
size: .
D: .
J: TRBJ2-7
DNA: TGTGCCAGCAGCTCCGACCGGGGCTTC
CDR3: CASSSDRGF

V: TRBV2
size: .
D: .
J: TRBJ1-5
DNA: TGTGCCAGCCGCCCCGGGGCAGCGGGCAATCAGCCCCAGCATTTT
CDR3: CASRPGAAGNQPQHF

V: TRBV10-3
size: .
D: TRBD1
J: TRBJ1-1
DNA: TGTGCCATCAGTCCCGCCGACAGGGTGGACACTGAAGCTTTCTTT
CDR3: CAISPADRVDTEAFF

V: TRBV18
size: .
D: TRBD1
J: TRBJ2-2
DNA: TGTGCCAGCAGCCCCACGTACAGGGGGGCGAACACCGGGGAGCTGTTTTTT
CDR3: CASSPTYRGANTGELFF

V: TRBV15
size: .
D: .
J: TRBJ1-5
DNA: TGTGCCACCACCTCTCAGGGGCTGGGCAATCAGCCCCAGCATTTT
CDR3: CATTSQGLGNQPQHF

V: TRBV7-9
size: .
D: .
J: TRBJ1-6
DNA: TGTGCCAGCAGCATGACGGGACGGCGGGGTTCACCCCTCCACTTT
CDR3: CASSMTGRRGSPLHF

V: TRBV28
size: .
D: TRBD1
J: TRBJ1-4
DNA: TGTGCCAGCAGTTCCGGACAGGGTCGTAATGAAAAACTGTTTTTT
CDR3: CASSSGQGRNEKLFF

V: TRBV7-7
size: .
D: .
J: TRBJ2-4
DNA: TGTGCCAGCACCCCGGACAGGGAGGGCAAAAACATTCAGTACTTC
CDR3: CASTPDREGKNIQYF

V: TRBV19
size: few
D: TRBD1
J: TRBJ2-7
DNA: TGTGCCAGCCGACAGGGGGCTTCCTACGAGCAGTACTTC
CDR3: CASRQGASYEQYF

V: TRBV30
size: once
D: TRBD1
J: TRBJ2-1
DNA: TGTGCCATCCGGCTGGGACAGGGATACAATGAGCAGTTCTTC
CDR3: CAIRLGQGYNEQFF

V: TRBV19
size: .
D: TRBD2
J: TRBJ2-1
DNA: TGTGCCAGTAGTACCGGACTAGTCAATGAGCAGTTCTTC
CDR3: CASSTGLVNEQFF

V: TRBV30
size: .
D: TRBD1
J: TRBJ2-2
DNA: TGTGCCTGGAGTGGGGACAGAGTGACCGGGGAGCTGTTTTTT
CDR3: CAWSGDRVTGELFF

V: TRBV19
size: once
D: TRBD1
J: TRBJ2-7
DNA: TGTGCCAGTAAGTTCCGGGACAGGGGATCCTACGAGCAGTACTTC
CDR3: CASKFRDRGSYEQYF

V: TRBV5-1
size: .
D: TRBD1
J: TRBJ1-1
DNA: TGCGCCAGCAGCCGGACAGGGATGAACACTGAAGCTTTCTTT
CDR3: CASSRTGMNTEAFF

V: TRBV10-3
size: .
D: TRBD2
J: TRBJ2-7
DNA: TGTGCCATCAGGGCCGGGACTAGCGGGAGTTCCGGCGAGCAGTACTTC
CDR3: CAIRAGTSGSSGEQYF

V: TRBV9
size: .
D: .
J: TRBJ2-2
DNA: TGTGCCAGCAGCCTCCCAGGGTCCGGGGAGCTGTTTTTT
CDR3: CASSLPGSGELFF

V: TRBV6-1
size: .
D: .
J: TRBJ1-1
DNA: TGTGCCAGCAGTCCGGGTCCGGGGAACACTGAAGCTTTCTTT
CDR3: CASSPGPGNTEAFF

V: TRBV6-1
size: .
D: TRBD2
J: TRBJ2-7
DNA: TGTGCCAGCAGTGAAGGGGGGGGTTCCTCCTACGAGCAGTACTTC
CDR3: CASSEGGGSSYEQYF

V: TRBV7-2
size: .
D: .
J: TRBJ2-7
DNA: TGTGCCAGCAGCTTTCCAGCCTACGAGCAGTACTTC
CDR3: CASSFPAYEQYF

V: TRBV30
size: .
D: .
J: TRBJ1-3
DNA: TGTGCCTGGGCTACAGGGACTGGAAACACCATATATTTT
CDR3: CAWATGTGNTIYF

V: TRBV6-5
size: .
D: .
J: TRBJ2-7
DNA: TGTGCCAGCAGTTACAATCGATTAGGCGGCTACGAGCAGTACTTC
CDR3: CASSYNRLGGYEQYF

V: TRBV27
size: .
D: TRBD2
J: TRBJ2-1
DNA: TGTGCCAGCAGCCAAATGGCTGGGACCGGGAGGCCCAATGAGCAGTTCTTC
CDR3: CASSQMAGTGRPNEQFF

V: TRBV5-1
size: .
D: TRBD2
J: TRBJ2-3
DNA: TGCGCCAGCAGCTTACTAGCGCCCGAGGATACGCAGTATTTT
CDR3: CASSLLAPEDTQYF

V: TRBV7-9
size: once
D: .
J: TRBJ2-1
DNA: TGTGCCAGCAGCTTAGGACCGGGTACAATGGGATACAATGAGCAGTTCTTC
CDR3: CASSLGPGTMGYNEQFF

V: TRBV7-8
size: .
D: .
J: TRBJ1-6
DNA: TGTGCCAGCAGCTCCGGGGAGGGGGAGTCACCCCTCCACTTT
CDR3: CASSSGEGESPLHF

V: TRBV6-6
size: once
D: .
J: TRBJ1-5
DNA: TGTGCCAGCACTAACTCCCGGGGTCAGCCCCAGCATTTT
CDR3: CASTNSRGQPQHF